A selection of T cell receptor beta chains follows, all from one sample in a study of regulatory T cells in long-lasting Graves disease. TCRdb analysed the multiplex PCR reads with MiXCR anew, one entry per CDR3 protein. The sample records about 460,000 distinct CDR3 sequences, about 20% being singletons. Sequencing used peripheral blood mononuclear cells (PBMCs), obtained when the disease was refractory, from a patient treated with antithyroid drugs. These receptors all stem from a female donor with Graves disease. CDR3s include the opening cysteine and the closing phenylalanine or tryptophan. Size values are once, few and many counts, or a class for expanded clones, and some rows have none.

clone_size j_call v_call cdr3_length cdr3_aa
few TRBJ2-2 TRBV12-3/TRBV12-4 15 CASSLVAASGGELFF
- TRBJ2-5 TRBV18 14 CASSPSGARETQYF
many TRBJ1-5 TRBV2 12 CASKRGNQPQHF
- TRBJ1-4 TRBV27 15 CASSLAHRENEKLFF
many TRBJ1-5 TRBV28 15 CASSPMTGGNQPQHF
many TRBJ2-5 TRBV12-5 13 CASGHPSEETQYF
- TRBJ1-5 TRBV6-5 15 CASSSYRGGNQHQHF
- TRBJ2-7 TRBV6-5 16 CASSYVPGQINYEQYF
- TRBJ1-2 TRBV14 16 CASSAAGTGDNYGYTF
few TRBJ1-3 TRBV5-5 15 CASSFAVLSGNTIYF
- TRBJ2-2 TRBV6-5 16 CASSYTPLAPTGELFF
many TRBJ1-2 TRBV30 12 CAWTGGDYGYTF
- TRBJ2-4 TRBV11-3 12 CASNVLGSEQLF
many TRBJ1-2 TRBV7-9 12 CASSFGSNGYTF
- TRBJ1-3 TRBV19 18 CASSIVRTVLYSGNTIYF
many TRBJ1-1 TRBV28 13 CASSPPEGTEAFF
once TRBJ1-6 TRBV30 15 CAWSVSGSEGSPLHF
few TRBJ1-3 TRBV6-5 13 CASSYWTLNTIYF
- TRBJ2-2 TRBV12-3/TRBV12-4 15 CASTLRATLSGELFF
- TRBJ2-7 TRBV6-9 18 CASSSSGTGGSHPYEQYF
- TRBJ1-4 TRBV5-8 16 CASSHTSLTTNEKLFF
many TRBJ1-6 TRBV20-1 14 CSASSAIPGSPLHF
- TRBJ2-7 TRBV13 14 CASGPRESAYEQYF
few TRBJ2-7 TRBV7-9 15 CAGSWASGQTYEQYF
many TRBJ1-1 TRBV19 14 CASSMYQSNTEAFF
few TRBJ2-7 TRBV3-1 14 CASSEGTRGYEQYF
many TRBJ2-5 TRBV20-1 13 CSARATGEQTQYF
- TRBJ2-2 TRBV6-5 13 CASSYVPRGELFF
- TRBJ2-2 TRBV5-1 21 CASSSKRGLAGGHVNTGELFF